This TCR beta chain was sequenced during a study of control samples from healthy donors and cancer patients. Data came from immunoSEQ multiplex PCR; TCRdb stores just in-frame clones and leaves some out. The repertoire holds tens of thousands of clones, around 90% seen once, with approximately 14% in the top ten. The CDR3 loop spans 14 amino acids. V dropped 5 bases and J dropped 3 bases, with 11 bases sitting between them. Germline V gene lookup returns CDR1 SEHNR and CDR2 FQNEAQ (reference sequence). Sequencing used blood. The clonotype originates from a woman between 65 and 79 years old in good health. The gene calls are TRBV7-9 and TRBJ1-5; perhaps TRBD1 as D (5 bases). DNA of the CDR3: TGTGCCAGCAGCATCGACAGTGTCAATCAGCCCCAGCATTTT. Translation gives CASSIDSVNQPQHF.